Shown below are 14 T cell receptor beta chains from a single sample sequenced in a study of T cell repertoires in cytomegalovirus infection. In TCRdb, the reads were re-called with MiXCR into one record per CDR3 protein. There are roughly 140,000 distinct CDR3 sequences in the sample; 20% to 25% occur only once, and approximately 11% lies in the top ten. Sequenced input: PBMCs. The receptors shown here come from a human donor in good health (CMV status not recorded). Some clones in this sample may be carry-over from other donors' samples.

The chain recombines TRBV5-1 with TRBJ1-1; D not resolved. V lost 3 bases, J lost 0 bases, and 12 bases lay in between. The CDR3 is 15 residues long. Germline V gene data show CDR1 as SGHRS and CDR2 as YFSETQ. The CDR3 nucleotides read TGCGCCAGCAGCTGGACCGGGTACATGAACACTGAAGCTTTCTTT. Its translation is CASSWTGYMNTEAFF.

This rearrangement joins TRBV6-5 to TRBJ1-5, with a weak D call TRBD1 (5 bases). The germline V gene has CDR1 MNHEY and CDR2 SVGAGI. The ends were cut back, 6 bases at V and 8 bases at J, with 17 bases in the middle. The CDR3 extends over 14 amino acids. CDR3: CASSLRQGIKPQHF. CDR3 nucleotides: TGTGCCAGCAGCCTACGGCAGGGAATCAAGCCCCAGCATTTT.

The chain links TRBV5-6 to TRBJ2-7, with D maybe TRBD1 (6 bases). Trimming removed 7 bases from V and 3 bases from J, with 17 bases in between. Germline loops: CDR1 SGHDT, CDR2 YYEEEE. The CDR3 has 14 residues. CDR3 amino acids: CASSGTKGNYEQYF. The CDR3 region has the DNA TGTGCCAGCTCCGGGACAAAGGGGAACTACGAGCAGTACTTC. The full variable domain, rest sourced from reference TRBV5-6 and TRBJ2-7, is DAGVTQSPTHLIKTRGQQVTLRCSPKSGHDTVSWYQQALGQGPQFIFQYYEEEERQRGNFPDRFSGHQFPNYSSELNVNALLLGDSALYLCASSGTKGNYEQYFGPGTRLTVT.

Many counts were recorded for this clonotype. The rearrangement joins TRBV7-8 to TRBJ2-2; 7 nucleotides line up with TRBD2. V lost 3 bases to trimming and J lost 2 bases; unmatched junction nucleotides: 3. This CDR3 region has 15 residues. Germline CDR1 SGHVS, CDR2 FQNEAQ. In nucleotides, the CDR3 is TGTGCCAGCAGCTTCGGGACTACTAACACCGGGGAGCTGTTTTTT. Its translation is CASSFGTTNTGELFF. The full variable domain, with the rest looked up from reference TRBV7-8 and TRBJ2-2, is GAGVSQSPRYKVAKRGQDVALRCDPISGHVSLFWYQQALGQGPEFLTYFQNEAQLDKSGLPSDRFFAERPEGSVSTLKIQRTQQEDSAVYLCASSFGTTNTGELFFGEGSRLTVL.

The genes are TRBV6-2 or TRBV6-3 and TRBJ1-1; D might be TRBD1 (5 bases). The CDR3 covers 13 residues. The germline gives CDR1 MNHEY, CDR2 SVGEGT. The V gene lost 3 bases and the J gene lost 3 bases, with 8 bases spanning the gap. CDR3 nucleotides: TGTGCCAGCAGTTATGGGGCCCACACTGAAGCTTTCTTT. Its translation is CASSYGAHTEAFF.

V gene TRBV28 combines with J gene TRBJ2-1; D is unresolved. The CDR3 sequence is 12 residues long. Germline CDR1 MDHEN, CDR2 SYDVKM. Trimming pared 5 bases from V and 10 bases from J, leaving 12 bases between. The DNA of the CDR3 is TGTGCCAGCAGTCGCCTCTTAAGAGAGCAGTTCTTC. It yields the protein CASSRLLREQFF.

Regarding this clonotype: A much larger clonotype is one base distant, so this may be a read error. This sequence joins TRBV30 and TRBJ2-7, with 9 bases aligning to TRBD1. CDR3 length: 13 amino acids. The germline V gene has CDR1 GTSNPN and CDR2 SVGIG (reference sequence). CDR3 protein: CAWKQGATYELYF. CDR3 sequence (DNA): TGTGCCTGGAAACAGGGGGCTACCTACGAGCTGTACTTC.

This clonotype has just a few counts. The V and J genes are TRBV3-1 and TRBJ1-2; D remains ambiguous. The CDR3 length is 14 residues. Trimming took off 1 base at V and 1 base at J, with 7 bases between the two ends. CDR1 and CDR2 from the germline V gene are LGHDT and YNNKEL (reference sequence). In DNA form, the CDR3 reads TGTGCCAGCAGCCAAGGCGGATTTAACTATGGCTACACCTTC. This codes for CASSQGGFNYGYTF.

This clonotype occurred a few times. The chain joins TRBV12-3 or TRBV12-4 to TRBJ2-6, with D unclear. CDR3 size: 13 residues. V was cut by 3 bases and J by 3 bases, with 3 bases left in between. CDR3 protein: CASSFIGANVLTF. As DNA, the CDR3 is TGTGCCAGCAGTTTTATTGGGGCCAACGTCCTGACTTTC.

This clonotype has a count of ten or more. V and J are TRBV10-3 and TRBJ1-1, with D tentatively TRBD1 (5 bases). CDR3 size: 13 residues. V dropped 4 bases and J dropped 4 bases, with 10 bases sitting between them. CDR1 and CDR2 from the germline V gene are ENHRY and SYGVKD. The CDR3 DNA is TGTGCCATCAGTGTGTTGGGGGGCACTGAAGCTTTCTTT. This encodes CAISVLGGTEAFF.

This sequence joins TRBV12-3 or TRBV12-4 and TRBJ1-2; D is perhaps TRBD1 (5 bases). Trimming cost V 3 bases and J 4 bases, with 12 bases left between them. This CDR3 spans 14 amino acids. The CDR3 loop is CASSLSRVGYGYTF. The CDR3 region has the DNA TGTGCCAGCAGTTTGAGCAGGGTGGGCTATGGCTACACCTTC.

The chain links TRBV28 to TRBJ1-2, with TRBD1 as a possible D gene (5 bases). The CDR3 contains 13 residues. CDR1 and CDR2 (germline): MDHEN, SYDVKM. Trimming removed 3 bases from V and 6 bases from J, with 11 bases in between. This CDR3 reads CASSFRTTDGYTF. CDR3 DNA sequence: TGTGCCAGCAGTTTCCGGACAACAGATGGCTACACCTTC.

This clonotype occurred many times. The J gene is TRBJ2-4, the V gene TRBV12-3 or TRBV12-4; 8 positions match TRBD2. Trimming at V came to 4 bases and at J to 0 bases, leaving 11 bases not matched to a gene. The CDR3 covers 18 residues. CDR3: CASSSPGTRILAKNIQYF. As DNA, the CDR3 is TGTGCCAGCAGTTCCCCCGGGACTAGGATTCTAGCCAAAAACATTCAGTACTTC.

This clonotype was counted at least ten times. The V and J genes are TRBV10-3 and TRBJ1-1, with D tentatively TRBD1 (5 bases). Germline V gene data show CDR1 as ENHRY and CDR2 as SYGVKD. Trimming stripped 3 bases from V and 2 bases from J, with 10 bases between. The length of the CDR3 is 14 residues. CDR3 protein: CAISDGQGNTEAFF. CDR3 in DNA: TGTGCCATCAGTGACGGGCAGGGAAACACTGAAGCTTTCTTT.